What follows describes a single TCR beta chain. Seattle-derived patients entered the study during active infection and were followed longitudinally. This entry comes from a study of blood T cell repertoires in COVID-19. Study-wide background: COVID-19 samples, acute and convalescent, were from the United States, Italy and Spain. Nucleic acid was either cDNA or gDNA, and it came from T cells, B-cell-depleted T cells, or PBMCs.

As processed by the authors: Counts of nucleated cells, estimated from reference gene primer amplification, were obtained. The protocol was immunoSEQ multiplex PCR, while the TCRdb copy is restricted to in-frame clones and leaves out a portion. The V and J calls and clone size were taken over from that table, and D and trimming were inferred from the DNA. The table has around 300,000 clones, almost 90% seen once. The germline gives CDR1 MGHRA, CDR2 YSYEKL. The CDR3 spans 13 residues. Trimming took 1 base from V and 3 from J, leaving 6 bases between them. The chain combines TRBV4-1 with TRBJ1-2, with D maybe TRBD1 (6 bases). The receptor was derived from a woman in her twenties or thirties with COVID-19, enrolled during active disease. The specimen was peripheral blood. CDR3 sequence reads: CASSQAGDYGYTF. The CDR3 coding sequence is TGCGCCAGCAGCCAAGCAGGGGACTATGGCTACACCTTC.